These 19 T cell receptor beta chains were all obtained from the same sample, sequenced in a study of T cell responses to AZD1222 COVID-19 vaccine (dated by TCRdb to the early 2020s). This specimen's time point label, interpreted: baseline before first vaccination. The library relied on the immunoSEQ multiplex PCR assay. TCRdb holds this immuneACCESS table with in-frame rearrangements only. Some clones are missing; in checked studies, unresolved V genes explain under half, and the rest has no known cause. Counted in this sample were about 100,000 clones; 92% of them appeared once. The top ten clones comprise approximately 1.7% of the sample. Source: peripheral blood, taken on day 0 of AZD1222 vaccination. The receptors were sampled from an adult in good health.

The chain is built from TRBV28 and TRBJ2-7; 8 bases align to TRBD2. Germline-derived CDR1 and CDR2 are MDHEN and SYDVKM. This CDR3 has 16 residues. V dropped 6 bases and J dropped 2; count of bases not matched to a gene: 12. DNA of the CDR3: TGTGCCAGCAGCACAATAGGGACTAGTGTTACCTACGAGCAGTACTTC. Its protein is CASSTIGTSVTYEQYF.

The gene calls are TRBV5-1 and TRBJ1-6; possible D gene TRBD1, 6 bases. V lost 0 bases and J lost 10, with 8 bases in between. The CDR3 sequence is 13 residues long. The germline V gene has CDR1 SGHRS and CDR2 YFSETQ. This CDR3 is CASSLDRESPLHF. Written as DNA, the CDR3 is TGCGCCAGCAGCTTGGACAGGGAATCACCCCTCCACTTT. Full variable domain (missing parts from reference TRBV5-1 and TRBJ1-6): KAGVTQTPRYLIKTRGQQVTLSCSPISGHRSVSWYQQTPGQGLQFLFEYFSETQRNKGNFPGRFSGRQFSNSRSEMNVSTLELGDSALYLCASSLDRESPLHFGNGTRLTVT.

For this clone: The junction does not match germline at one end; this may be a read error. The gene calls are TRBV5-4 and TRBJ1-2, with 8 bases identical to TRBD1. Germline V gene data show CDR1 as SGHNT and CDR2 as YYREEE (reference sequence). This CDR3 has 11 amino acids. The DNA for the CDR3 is TGTGCCAGCAGCGTGCCGGGACAGGCCGTCTTC. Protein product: CASSVPGQAVF. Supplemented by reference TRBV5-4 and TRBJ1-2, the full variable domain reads ETGVTQSPTHLIKTRGQQVTLRCSSQSGHNTVSWYQQALGQGPQFIFQYYREEENGRGNFPPRFSGLQFPNYSSELNVNALELDDSALYLCASSVPGQAVFGSGTRLTVV.

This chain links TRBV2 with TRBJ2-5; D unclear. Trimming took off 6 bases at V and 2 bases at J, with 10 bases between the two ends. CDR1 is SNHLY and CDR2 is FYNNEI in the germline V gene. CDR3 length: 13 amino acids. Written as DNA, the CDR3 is TGTGCCAGCAGCGTCAATAATCAAGAGACCCAGTACTTC. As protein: CASSVNNQETQYF.

DNA for the CDR3: TGCGCCAGCAGCCCTAAGGGTACCGGGACAGGGACGGGAGTCGAGCAGTACTTC. As protein: CASSPKGTGTGTGVEQYF. The chain is built from TRBV4-1 and TRBJ2-7; 9 positions match TRBD1. CDR3 length: 18 residues. V lost 4 bases, J lost 6 bases, and 19 bases stayed unmatched. Germline V gene data show CDR1 as MGHRA and CDR2 as YSYEKL.

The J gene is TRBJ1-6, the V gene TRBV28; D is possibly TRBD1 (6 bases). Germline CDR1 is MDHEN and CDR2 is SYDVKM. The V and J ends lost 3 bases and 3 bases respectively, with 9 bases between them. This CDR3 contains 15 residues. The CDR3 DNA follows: TGTGCCAGCAGTTTTGCAGGGGACTATAATTCACCCCTCCACTTT. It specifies CASSFAGDYNSPLHF.

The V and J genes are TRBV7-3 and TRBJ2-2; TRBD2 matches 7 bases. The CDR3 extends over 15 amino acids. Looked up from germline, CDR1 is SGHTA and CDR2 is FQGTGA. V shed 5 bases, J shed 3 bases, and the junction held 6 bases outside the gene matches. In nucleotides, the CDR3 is TGTGCCAGCAGCCTGACTAGCTTCGACACCGGGGAGCTGTTTTTT. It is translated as CASSLTSFDTGELFF. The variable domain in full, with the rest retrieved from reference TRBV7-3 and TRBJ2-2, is GAGVSQTPSNKVTEKGKYVELRCDPISGHTALYWYRQSLGQGPEFLIYFQGTGAADDSGLPNDRFFAVRPEGSVSTLKIQRTERGDSAVYLCASSLTSFDTGELFFGEGSRLTVL.

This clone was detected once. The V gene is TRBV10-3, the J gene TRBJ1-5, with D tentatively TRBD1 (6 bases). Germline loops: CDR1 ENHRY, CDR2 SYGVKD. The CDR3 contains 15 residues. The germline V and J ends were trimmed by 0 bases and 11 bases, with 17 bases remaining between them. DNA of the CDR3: TGTGCCATCAGTGAGTCGGCAGGGGACATTATGGCCCAGCATTTT. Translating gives CAISESAGDIMAQHF.

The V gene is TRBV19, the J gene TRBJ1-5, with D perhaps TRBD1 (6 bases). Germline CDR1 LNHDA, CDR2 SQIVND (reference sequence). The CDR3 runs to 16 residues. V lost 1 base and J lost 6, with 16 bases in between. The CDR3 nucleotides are TGTGCCAGTAGTATAGTCGGTCGGGGGGCCGGTCAGCCCCAGCATTTT. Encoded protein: CASSIVGRGAGQPQHF. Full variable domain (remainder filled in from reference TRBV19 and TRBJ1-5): DGGITQSPKYLFRKEGQNVTLSCEQNLNHDAMYWYRQDPGQGLRLIYYSQIVNDFQKGDIAEGYSVSREKKESFPLTVTSAQKNPTAFYLCASSIVGRGAGQPQHFGDGTRLSIL.

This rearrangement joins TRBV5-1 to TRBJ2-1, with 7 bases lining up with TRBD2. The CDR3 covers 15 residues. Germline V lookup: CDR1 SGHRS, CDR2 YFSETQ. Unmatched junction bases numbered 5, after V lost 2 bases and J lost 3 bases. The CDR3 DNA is TGCGCCAGCAGCTTCGACGCTAGCGGCTACAATGAGCAGTTCTTC. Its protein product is CASSFDASGYNEQFF.

In nucleotides, the CDR3 is TGTGCCAGCAGCCTAAGAGTACCCGCAGGGGTTTCGAAAGGGTATGATAATTCACCCCTCCACTTT. Its protein product is CASSLRVPAGVSKGYDNSPLHF. The genes are TRBV14 and TRBJ1-6, with D tentatively TRBD1 (6 bases). The CDR3 spans 22 residues. The germline V gene has CDR1 SGHDN and CDR2 FVKESK. Deletions cut 4 bases from V and 5 bases from J, with 33 bases between. Using reference TRBV14 and TRBJ1-6 for the parts outside the CDR3, the full variable domain is EAGVTQFPSHSVIEKGQTVTLRCDPISGHDNLYWYRRVMGKEIKFLLHFVKESKQDESGMPNNRFLAERTGGTYSTLKVQPAELEDSGVYFCASSLRVPAGVSKGYDNSPLHFGNGTRLTVT.

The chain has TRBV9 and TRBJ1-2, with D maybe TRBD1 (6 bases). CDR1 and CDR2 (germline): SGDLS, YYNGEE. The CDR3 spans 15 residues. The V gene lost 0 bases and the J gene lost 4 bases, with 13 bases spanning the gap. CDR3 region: CASSVEGDLVYGYTF. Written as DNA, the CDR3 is TGTGCCAGCAGCGTAGAGGGGGATCTTGTCTATGGCTACACCTTC.

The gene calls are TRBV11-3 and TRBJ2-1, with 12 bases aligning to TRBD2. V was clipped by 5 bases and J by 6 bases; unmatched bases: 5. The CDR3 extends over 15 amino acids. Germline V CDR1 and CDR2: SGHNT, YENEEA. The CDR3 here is CASSQGLAGINEQFF. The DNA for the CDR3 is TGTGCCAGCAGCCAGGGACTAGCGGGTATCAATGAGCAGTTCTTC.

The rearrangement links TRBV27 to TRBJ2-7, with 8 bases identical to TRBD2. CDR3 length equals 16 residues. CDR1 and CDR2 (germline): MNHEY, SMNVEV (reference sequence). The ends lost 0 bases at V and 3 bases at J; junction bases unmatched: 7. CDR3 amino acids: CASSLSQRELYYEQYF. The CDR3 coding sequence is TGTGCCAGCAGTTTATCGCAGCGGGAGCTATACTACGAGCAGTACTTC.

The CDR3 DNA is TGTGCCAGCAGCTTGCAGGTCTCTGGGGCCAACGTCCTGACTTTC. This translates into CASSLQVSGANVLTF. The chain uses TRBV14 and TRBJ2-6; D ambiguous. V was trimmed by 5 bases and J by 0 bases, leaving 8 bases between them. Germline CDR1 is SGHDN and CDR2 is FVKESK. This CDR3 contains 15 residues.

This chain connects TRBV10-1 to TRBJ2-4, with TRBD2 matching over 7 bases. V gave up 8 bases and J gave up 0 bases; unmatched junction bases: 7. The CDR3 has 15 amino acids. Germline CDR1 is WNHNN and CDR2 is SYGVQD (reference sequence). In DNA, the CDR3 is TGCGCCAGCTCCAAAGCGGGACTAGCCAAAAACATTCAGTACTTC. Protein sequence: CASSKAGLAKNIQYF.

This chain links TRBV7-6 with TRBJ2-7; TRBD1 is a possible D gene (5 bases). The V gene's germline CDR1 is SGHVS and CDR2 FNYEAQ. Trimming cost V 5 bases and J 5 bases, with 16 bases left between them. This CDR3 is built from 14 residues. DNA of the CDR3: TGTGCCAGCAGCCCCCGGCAGGGCGTCAACGAGCAGTACTTC. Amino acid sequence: CASSPRQGVNEQYF.

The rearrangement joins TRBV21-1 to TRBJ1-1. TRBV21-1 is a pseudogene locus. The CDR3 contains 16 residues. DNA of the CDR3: TGTGCCAGCAGCATAGGGAGGGTCCCCTTGAACACTGAAGCTTTCTTT. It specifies CASSIGRVPLNTEAFF.

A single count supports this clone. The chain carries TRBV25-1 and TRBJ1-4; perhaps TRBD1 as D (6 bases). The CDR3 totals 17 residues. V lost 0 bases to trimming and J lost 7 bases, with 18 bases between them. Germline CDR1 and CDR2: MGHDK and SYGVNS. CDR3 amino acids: CASSEYMAQGGIEKLFF. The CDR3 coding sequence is TGTGCCAGCAGTGAATATATGGCCCAAGGGGGGATTGAAAAACTGTTTTTT.